This is a list of T cell receptor beta chains from one sample in a study of blood T cell repertoires in COVID-19. Sequencing was performed with immunoSEQ multiplex PCR; in TCRdb, only in-frame clones are kept and a portion is missing. This table has tens of thousands of clones, nearly 80% appearing once. Sequencing was done on a sample of peripheral blood. All receptors derive from a human donor in a cohort sampled during active COVID-19. The CDR3 runs from the conserved cysteine through the conserved F or W. D genes are given only for firm matches. Expanded clones are given a class, and other clones once, few, many or no size at all.

-	TRBJ1-1	TRBV14	14	TRBD1	TGTGCCAGCAGCCGGGACAGGGTTAGCACTGAAGCTTTCTTT	CASSRDRVSTEAFF
-	TRBJ2-7	TRBV6-5	14	TRBD2	TGTGCCAGCAGTCTTAGCGGGGGGAACTACGAGCAGTACTTC	CASSLSGGNYEQYF
few	TRBJ1-5	TRBV18	14	-	TGTGCCAGTCACCAATCGGGGGGCAATCAGCCCCAGCATTTT	CASHQSGGNQPQHF
many	TRBJ2-1	TRBV29-1	15	-	TGCAGCGTTGAAGCTCAGGGTGGAAGTAGAAATGAGCAGTTCTTC	CSVEAQGGSRNEQFF
once	TRBJ1-5	TRBV5-5	14	-	TGTGCCAGCAGCTTGGTGGCGGGGAAGCAGCCCCAGCATTTT	CASSLVAGKQPQHF
-	TRBJ2-2	TRBV18	16	TRBD2	TGTGCCAGCTCACCACGAGGACTAGCGGGCACCGGGGAGCTGTTTTTT	CASSPRGLAGTGELFF
-	TRBJ1-3	TRBV5-4	16	TRBD1	TGTGCCAGCAGCCAGACAGGGAGGCTAGCTGGAAACACCATATATTTT	CASSQTGRLAGNTIYF
-	TRBJ2-5	TRBV7-2	13	-	TGTGCCAGCAGCTATAGCGTACAAGAGACCCAGTACTTC	CASSYSVQETQYF
-	TRBJ2-1	TRBV6-5	15	-	TGTGCCAGCAGTTACGAGGGTGGCTCAGCACGTGAGCAGTTCTTC	CASSYEGGSAREQFF
once	TRBJ2-7	TRBV14	14	TRBD1	TGTGCCAGCAGCCTGGGGACAGGGGGCTACGAGCAGTACTTC	CASSLGTGGYEQYF
-	TRBJ2-1	TRBV10-3	17	TRBD2	TGTGCCATCAGTGAGTCGGTGACTAGCGGGATGGATAATGAGCAGTTCTTC	CAISESVTSGMDNEQFF
-	TRBJ1-5	TRBV24-1	14	-	TGTGCCACCAGTGCTGCAGGGGAGGGTCAGCCCCAGCATTTT	CATSAAGEGQPQHF
-	TRBJ2-3	TRBV4-1	16	TRBD2	TGCGCCAGCAGTTCTAGCGCGGGGGGGGGCACAGATACGCAGTATTTT	CASSSSAGGGTDTQYF
-	TRBJ2-5	TRBV10-3	14	-	TGTGCCATCAGTCATTCGAAGCCTGAAGAGACCCAGTACTTC	CAISHSKPEETQYF
-	TRBJ1-3	TRBV9	16	-	TGTGCCAGCAGCGTAGGAGGGGGTTTCTCTGGAAACACCATATATTTT	CASSVGGGFSGNTIYF
few	TRBJ1-1	TRBV4-2	13	-	TGTGCCAGCAGCGAGGTGATGAACACTGAAGCTTTCTTT	CASSEVMNTEAFF
-	TRBJ2-2	TRBV29-1	15	TRBD1	TGCAGCGTTGAATTAAGGGGGCGGCGGACCGGGGAGCTGTTTTTT	CSVELRGRRTGELFF
-	TRBJ2-7	TRBV3-1/TRBV3-2	11	-	TGTGCCAGCAGCCTAACCTACGAGCAGTACTTC	CASSLTYEQYF
few	TRBJ1-1	TRBV4-3	14	TRBD1	TGCGCCAGCAGCCAATTACAGGGGGCGGCTGAAGCTTTCTTT	CASSQLQGAAEAFF
-	TRBJ2-7	TRBV14	12	TRBD2	TGTGCCAGCAGCCAACCACCGGGACTAGAGTACTTC	CASSQPPGLEYF
-	TRBJ2-6	TRBV28	20	TRBD1	TGTGCCAGCAGTACCCGCGGAGGGGGACAGGGGGCATCCGGGGCCAACGTCCTGACTTTC	CASSTRGGGQGASGANVLTF
-	TRBJ2-5	TRBV7-2	15	TRBD1	TGTGCCAGCAGCTTAGTGACAGGGTGGGGAGAGACCCAGTACTTC	CASSLVTGWGETQYF
few	TRBJ2-7	TRBV2	12	-	TGTGCCAGCAGTGAATTAGAGAACGAGCAGTACTTC	CASSELENEQYF
-	TRBJ2-5	TRBV5-8	17	TRBD1	TGTGCCAGCAGCAAGGGACAGGGGGCAGGTCGAAGAGAGACCCAGTACTTC	CASSKGQGAGRRETQYF
-	TRBJ2-1	TRBV27	15	TRBD1	TGTGCCAGCAGTCGCGCGGGACAGGGTTCGAGTGAGCAGTTCTTC	CASSRAGQGSSEQFF
-	TRBJ2-2	TRBV10-3	15	-	TGTGCCATCAGTGAAGGCGGGACGAACACCGGGGAGCTGTTTTTT	CAISEGGTNTGELFF
once	TRBJ1-6	TRBV5-6	15	-	TGTGCCAGCAGTAGCGTCGGGTCAAATAATTCACCCCTCCACTTT	CASSSVGSNNSPLHF
-	TRBJ1-1	TRBV7-3	13	-	TGTGCCAGCAGCTTAATGATCACTACTGAAGCTTTCTTT	CASSLMITTEAFF
few	TRBJ2-7	TRBV6-5	14	TRBD2	TGTGCCAGCAGGACTAGCGGGAGCTCCTACGAGCAGTACTTC	CASRTSGSSYEQYF
few	TRBJ1-1	TRBV2	15	-	TGTGCCAGCAGTCTTCCCACAGGGTATCGAACTGAAGCTTTCTTT	CASSLPTGYRTEAFF